The 19 T cell receptor beta chains below all came from one sample that was sequenced in a study of cytomegalovirus exposure and HLA in healthy donors. Primers included in the PCR were 60 Vbeta and 13 Jbeta primers. TCRdb's copy holds only in-frame clones and misses some; the assay was immunoSEQ multiplex PCR. The sample records about 110,000 clones, about 70% being singletons. The material sequenced was PBMCs. These receptors came from a woman between 25 and 40 years old in good health and CMV-seronegative.

CDR3 sequence (DNA): TGTGCCAGTAGTATAGATCCCTCGGGACAGGAGGTTTCCCCATTCAGGCAGCCCCAGCATTTT. This encodes CASSIDPSGQEVSPFRQPQHF. V and J are TRBV19 and TRBJ1-5; 8 bases are shared with TRBD1. The V gene's germline CDR1 is LNHDA and CDR2 SQIVND (reference sequence). V was clipped by 0 bases and J by 7 bases; unmatched bases: 23. The CDR3 runs 21 residues.

J is TRBJ1-2 and V is TRBV28; D is undetermined. The V end lost 3 bases, the J end lost 2 bases, and 7 bases lay between the germline ends. The germline gives CDR1 MDHEN, CDR2 SYDVKM. This CDR3 contains 13 residues. CDR3 region: CASSLKENYGYTF. DNA for the CDR3: TGTGCCAGCAGTTTGAAAGAGAACTATGGCTACACCTTC.

This chain joins TRBV29-1 and TRBJ1-5; D uncertain. V was clipped by 5 bases and J by 0 bases, with 5 bases between them. Germline CDR1 is SQVTM and CDR2 is ANQGSEA. There are 12 residues in the CDR3. DNA for the CDR3: TGCAGCGTTATAGTTAGCAATCAGCCCCAGCATTTT. It translates to CSVIVSNQPQHF. Complete variable domain (other parts from reference TRBV29-1 and TRBJ1-5): SAVISQKPSRDICQRGTSLTIQCQVDSQVTMMFWYRQQPGQSLTLIATANQGSEATYESGFVIDKFPISRPNLTFSTLTVSNMSPEDSSIYLCSVIVSNQPQHFGDGTRLSIL.

This clone was seen more than once but under ten times. The chain couples TRBV5-1 to TRBJ2-1; 8 nucleotides agree with TRBD1. Germline CDR1 SGHRS, CDR2 YFSETQ. The CDR3 is made up of 14 amino acids. Trimming cost V 0 bases and J 6 bases; bases outside gene matches: 2. The CDR3 protein is CASSLGTGSNEQFF. The CDR3 bases are TGCGCCAGCAGCTTGGGGACAGGGTCCAATGAGCAGTTCTTC. The whole variable domain, remainder taken from reference TRBV5-1 and TRBJ2-1, is KAGVTQTPRYLIKTRGQQVTLSCSPISGHRSVSWYQQTPGQGLQFLFEYFSETQRNKGNFPGRFSGRQFSNSRSEMNVSTLELGDSALYLCASSLGTGSNEQFFGPGTRLTVL.

V and J are TRBV14 and TRBJ2-5; D uncertain. Trimming stripped 4 bases from V and 3 bases from J, with 9 bases between. The CDR3 sequence is 13 residues long. Germline CDR1 reads SGHDN; CDR2 reads FVKESK. Here the CDR3 reads CASSPRNEETQYF. The CDR3 DNA reads TGTGCCAGCAGCCCTAGAAATGAAGAGACCCAGTACTTC.

This sequence joins TRBV13 and TRBJ2-3; D perhaps matches TRBD2 (6 bases). The CDR3 has 14 residues. The germline gives CDR1 PRHDT, CDR2 FYEKMQ (reference sequence). V was cut by 5 bases and J by 0 bases, with 9 bases left in between. DNA of the CDR3: TGTGCCAGCAGCCCAGGGACTAGCACAGATACGCAGTATTTT. Translated, it gives CASSPGTSTDTQYF.

This chain links TRBV30 with TRBJ1-1; D gene uncertain. Trimming shortened V by 1 base and J by 5 bases, and 5 bases separated the two germline ends. Germline-derived CDR1 and CDR2 are GTSNPN and SVGIG (reference sequence). This CDR3 has 11 amino acids. The CDR3 here is CAWSDRTEAFF. The CDR3 DNA reads TGTGCCTGGAGTGACAGAACTGAAGCTTTCTTT.

This clone was seen a handful of times. The genes are TRBV30 and TRBJ1-2, with TRBD1 identical over 11 bases. Germline CDR1 GTSNPN, CDR2 SVGIG (reference sequence). The CDR3 runs to 14 residues. V lost 2 bases and J lost 7; bases outside the gene matches: 6. The CDR3 coding sequence is TGTGCCTGGAGTTCGGGACAGGGGGAGGGTGGCTACACCTTC. The encoded protein is CAWSSGQGEGGYTF.

CDR3 nucleotides: TGTGCCAGTAGTAGCAGGGTTTCAACCGGGGAGCTGTTTTTT. Translated, it gives CASSSRVSTGELFF. V usage is TRBV19 and J usage is TRBJ2-2, with D tentatively TRBD1 (5 bases). Germline V gives CDR1 LNHDA, CDR2 SQIVND (reference sequence). V was shortened by 4 bases and J by 5 bases, with 11 bases between the two germline ends. This CDR3 has 14 amino acids.

This clone was counted between two and nine times. V is TRBV11-2 and J is TRBJ1-1; D gene unclear. Germline V gene sequence: CDR1 SGHAT, CDR2 FQNNGV. CDR3 size: 13 residues. V gave up 5 bases and J gave up 3 bases, with 10 bases separating them. The chain's CDR3 is CASSPAPDTEAFF. The CDR3 nucleotides are TGTGCCAGCAGCCCCGCACCGGACACTGAAGCTTTCTTT.

V gene TRBV6-1 combines with J gene TRBJ1-2, with unresolved D. In germline, CDR1 is MNHNS, CDR2 SASEGT. This CDR3 spans 13 amino acids. Deletions cut 2 bases from V and 4 bases from J, with 8 bases between. The CDR3 protein is CASSESVIYGYTF. CDR3 coding DNA: TGTGCCAGCAGTGAATCAGTGATCTATGGCTACACCTTC.

The chain recombines TRBV13 with TRBJ2-5, with D tentatively TRBD2 (5 bases). Germline values: CDR1 PRHDT, CDR2 FYEKMQ (reference sequence). The CDR3 is made up of 13 amino acids. Deletions cut 4 bases from V and 6 bases from J, with 12 bases between. The CDR3 DNA follows: TGTGCCAGCAGCTCTAGCAGGTTGCAGACCCAGTACTTC. Translating it yields CASSSSRLQTQYF.

The chain employs TRBV18 and TRBJ2-1; D remains ambiguous. The CDR3 consists of 16 residues. V gave up 2 bases and J gave up 0 bases, with 11 bases separating them. Germline-derived CDR1 and CDR2 are KGHSH and LQKENI. In DNA form, the CDR3 reads TGTGCCAGCTCACCATCCTTACAGAGCTCCTACAATGAGCAGTTCTTC. Protein sequence: CASSPSLQSSYNEQFF. Combining the CDR3 with reference TRBV18 and TRBJ2-1 gives the whole variable domain NAGVMQNPRHLVRRRGQEARLRCSPMKGHSHVYWYRQLPEEGLKFMVYLQKENIIDESGMPKERFSAEFPKEGPSILRIQQVVRGDSAAYFCASSPSLQSSYNEQFFGPGTRLTVL.

This chain uses TRBV5-1 with TRBJ1-1; TRBD1 matches 11 bases. The ends lost 0 bases at V and 5 bases at J; junction bases unmatched: 6. The CDR3 loop spans 16 amino acids. Germline lookup yields CDR1 SGHRS and CDR2 YFSETQ. The CDR3: CASSLGPGQGETEAFF. CDR3 nucleotides: TGCGCCAGCAGCTTGGGTCCGGGACAGGGGGAAACTGAAGCTTTCTTT.

The chain has TRBV19 and TRBJ1-1; a possible D gene is TRBD1 (6 bases). This CDR3 contains 12 residues. V lost 6 bases, J lost 10 bases, and 15 bases lay in between. Per germline, CDR1 LNHDA and CDR2 SQIVND (reference sequence). CDR3 in DNA: TGTGCCAGTAGCCAGGGGCCCTCAATAGCTTTCTTT. It is translated as CASSQGPSIAFF. The variable domain in full, with the rest retrieved from reference TRBV19 and TRBJ1-1, is DGGITQSPKYLFRKEGQNVTLSCEQNLNHDAMYWYRQDPGQGLRLIYYSQIVNDFQKGDIAEGYSVSREKKESFPLTVTSAQKNPTAFYLCASSQGPSIAFFGQGTRLTVV.

The chain uses TRBV15 and TRBJ1-2; D is uncertain. The CDR3 is 13 residues long. The germline V and J ends were trimmed by 9 bases and 1 base, with 12 bases remaining between them. The germline V gene encodes CDR1 LNHNV and CDR2 YYDKDF (reference sequence). The CDR3 loop is CATESGLNYGYTF. In nucleotides, the CDR3 is TGTGCCACGGAATCAGGACTTAACTATGGCTACACCTTC.

V is TRBV19 and J is TRBJ1-2, with a possible D match to TRBD1 (5 bases). Per the germline V gene, CDR1 is LNHDA and CDR2 is SQIVND (reference sequence). Trimming stripped 4 bases from V and 2 bases from J, with 14 bases between. This CDR3 has 15 amino acids. CDR3 residues: CASSTFSQGNYGYTF. The DNA of the CDR3 is TGTGCCAGTAGTACCTTTTCCCAGGGAAACTATGGCTACACCTTC.

V usage is TRBV2 and J usage is TRBJ1-5; D is undetermined. From germline, CDR1 is SNHLY and CDR2 FYNNEI. The CDR3 consists of 14 residues. V was clipped by 5 bases and J by 0 bases, with 8 bases between them. This CDR3 is CASSQGDSNQPQHF. DNA of the CDR3: TGTGCCAGCAGTCAAGGAGATAGCAATCAGCCCCAGCATTTT.

The V gene is TRBV4-3, the J gene TRBJ1-1; D gene ambiguous. V was clipped by 0 bases and J by 0 bases, with 8 bases between them. Per germline, CDR1 LGHNA and CDR2 YSLEER. CDR3 length equals 15 residues. The CDR3, as DNA: TGCGCCAGCAGCCAAGACAGGTGGATGAACACTGAAGCTTTCTTT. Its protein is CASSQDRWMNTEAFF.